Following are 30 T cell receptor beta chains from one sample sequenced in a study of regulatory T cells in long-lasting Graves disease. Time point reported: newly diagnosed GD, antithyroid drugs for less than 3 months. PBMC-derived RNA was used for the TCR library. CDR3 regions were amplified by Arm-PCR using iRepertoire HTBI primers to build TCR beta libraries. TCRdb redid the calling of the multiplex PCR reads with MiXCR, one entry per CDR3 protein. The sample comprises about 200,000 distinct CDR3 sequences, around 17% of which are singletons, and about 20% rests with the top ten. The sequencing used peripheral blood mononuclear cells (PBMCs), collected at new diagnosis, from a patient treated with antithyroid drugs. The receptor source for this set is a female donor with Graves disease.

There are many counts of this clonotype. The chain is built from TRBV20-1 and TRBJ2-5; TRBD1 matches 7 bases. V trimming: 6 bases; J trimming: 4 bases; junction bases outside the gene matches: 11. Germline CDR1 is DFQATT and CDR2 is SNEGSKA (reference sequence). CDR3 length equals 14 residues. In nucleotides, the CDR3 is TGCAGTGCCCAAGAGGGCAGGGGGAGAGAGACCCAGTACTTC. Protein product: CSAQEGRGRETQYF.

V usage is TRBV28 and J usage is TRBJ1-5; weak D call: TRBD1 (5 bases). Trimming took 6 bases from V and 6 from J, leaving 9 bases between them. CDR3 length: 12 residues. CDR1 and CDR2 (germline): MDHEN, SYDVKM. The CDR3 is CASSSGSQPQHF. The CDR3 DNA reads TGTGCCAGCAGCTCAGGGTCTCAGCCCCAGCATTTT.

This clonotype has at least ten counts. In DNA form, the CDR3 reads TGTGCCAGCAGTTTAGGAGGACACATGAACACTGAAGCTTTCTTT. It codes for CASSLGGHMNTEAFF. The chain carries TRBV27 and TRBJ1-1; tentative D call: TRBD1 (5 bases). The CDR3 loop spans 15 amino acids. CDR1 is MNHEY and CDR2 is SMNVEV in the germline V gene (reference sequence). V was clipped by 2 bases and J by 0 bases, with 10 bases between them.

This clonotype was recorded many times. The chain uses TRBV6-1 and TRBJ1-1, with D maybe TRBD1 (5 bases). The CDR3 runs 14 residues. Germline V gene sequence: CDR1 MNHNS, CDR2 SASEGT. The V and J ends lost 0 bases and 1 base respectively, with 6 bases between them. This chain's CDR3 is CASSEATGNTEAFF. CDR3 in DNA: TGTGCCAGCAGTGAAGCTACAGGGAACACTGAAGCTTTCTTT.

This clonotype was observed many times. This rearrangement joins TRBV14 to TRBJ1-1; TRBD1 aligns across 12 bases. CDR3 length: 14 residues. Germline loops: CDR1 SGHDN, CDR2 FVKESK. J gave up 9 bases and V 3 bases, and 5 bases lay outside the gene matches. CDR3 protein: CASSQLGQGAQAFF. The DNA of the CDR3 is TGTGCCAGCAGCCAGCTGGGACAGGGGGCTCAAGCTTTCTTT.

A note on this clonotype: This probably arose from a read error, given a far larger clone one base away. The rearrangement links TRBV7-9 to TRBJ2-1; TRBD2 matches at 10 bases. CDR1 SEHNR and CDR2 FQNEAQ come from the germline V gene (reference sequence). The CDR3 has 16 residues. CDR3 loop: CASSESSGSSYNEHFF. The DNA of the CDR3 is TGTGCCAGCAGTGAGTCTAGCGGGAGTTCCTACAATGAGCACTTCTTC.

This clonotype has at least ten counts. The chain combines TRBV4-2 with TRBJ2-3, with a weak D call TRBD1 (5 bases). CDR1 is LGHNA, CDR2 YNFKEQ, per germline. CDR3 length: 16 residues. Trimming took off 1 base at V and 0 bases at J, with 11 bases between the two ends. The CDR3 is CASSQVAGPSTDTQYF. DNA of the CDR3: TGTGCCAGCAGCCAAGTCGCAGGGCCTAGCACAGATACGCAGTATTTT.

This clonotype was picked up many times. This rearrangement joins TRBV4-2 to TRBJ2-7; D assignment may be TRBD1 or TRBD2 (5 bases each). V was shortened by 0 bases and J by 2 bases, with 26 bases between the two germline ends. The germline CDR1 and CDR2 sequences are LGHNA and YNFKEQ. The CDR3 loop spans 20 amino acids. CDR3 nucleotides: TGTGCCAGCAGCCAAGATCCGTGGCGTGGGGCAGGGATGGAGGCCTACGAGCAGTACTTC. Amino acids: CASSQDPWRGAGMEAYEQYF.

This clonotype was picked up a small number of times. A far more abundant clone sits one base away, making this likely a read error. The rearrangement joins TRBV6-1 to TRBJ1-5, with 9 bases identical to TRBD1. Trimming removed 6 bases from V and 8 bases from J; junction bases left unmatched: 11. CDR1 and CDR2 (germline): MNHNS, SASEGT. The CDR3 is 15 residues long. In DNA form, the CDR3 reads TGTGCCAGCAGGGGGGGGACAGGGAGAGTGGAGCCCCAGCATTTT. It encodes CASRGGTGRVEPQHF.

This clonotype came up many times. The J gene is TRBJ2-7, the V gene TRBV11-3; D is possibly TRBD1 (5 bases). V dropped 5 bases and J dropped 0 bases, with 17 bases sitting between them. This CDR3 region has 16 residues. Germline CDR1 reads SGHNT; CDR2 reads YENEEA. CDR3 region: CASSPTTALSSYEQYF. Here the CDR3 DNA reads TGTGCCAGCAGCCCAACGACAGCCTTGAGCTCCTACGAGCAGTACTTC.

This clonotype occurred many times. The rearrangement links TRBV7-2 to TRBJ1-1, with D uncertain. V dropped 0 bases and J dropped 0 bases, with 11 bases sitting between them. Per germline, CDR1 SGHTA and CDR2 FQGNSA. The CDR3 runs to 16 residues. The CDR3 reads CASSLALGRMNTEAFF. In DNA form, the CDR3 reads TGTGCCAGCAGCTTAGCGCTCGGACGGATGAACACTGAAGCTTTCTTT.

The chain carries TRBV15 and TRBJ1-2, with TRBD1 identical over 8 bases. Trimming took 3 bases from V and 6 from J; bases not matched to a gene: 15. Germline CDR1 and CDR2: LNHNV and YYDKDF (reference sequence). The CDR3 runs to 17 residues. The CDR3 bases are TGTGCCACCAGCAGGCAGGATGATAAGACAGGGGTGCATGGCTACACCTTC. Protein: CATSRQDDKTGVHGYTF.

This clonotype was seen repeatedly, ten times or more. This chain joins TRBV28 and TRBJ2-3, with TRBD2 matching 8 bases. The germline V gene encodes CDR1 MDHEN and CDR2 SYDVKM. After removal of 6 bases from V and 6 bases from J, the junction contained 11 bases not matched to a gene. CDR3 length: 15 residues. The chain's CDR3 is CASSPPGTRGDTQYF. The DNA for the CDR3 is TGTGCCAGCAGCCCTCCGGGGACTAGAGGGGATACGCAGTATTTT.

This clonotype was detected ten times or more. The chain joins TRBV13 to TRBJ1-1, with TRBD1 matching 7 bases. This CDR3 contains 12 residues. CDR1 is PRHDT, CDR2 FYEKMQ, per germline (reference sequence). The J segment lost 11 bases and the V segment lost 5 bases, leaving 8 bases of the junction unmatched. The CDR3 loop is CASSLVQGEAFF. CDR3 coding DNA: TGTGCCAGCAGCCTAGTCCAGGGGGAGGCTTTCTTT.

This clonotype was detected ten times or more. The V gene is TRBV19, the J gene TRBJ1-6, with TRBD1 as a possible D gene (5 bases). The length of the CDR3 is 15 residues. CDR1 is LNHDA and CDR2 is SQIVND in the germline V gene (reference sequence). The V and J ends lost 1 base and 10 bases respectively, with 14 bases between them. DNA for the CDR3: TGTGCCAGTAGTATAGGCGAGCCAGGGAGCTCACCCCTCCACTTT. Translated, it gives CASSIGEPGSSPLHF. The variable domain in full, completed from reference TRBV19 and TRBJ1-6, reads DGGITQSPKYLFRKEGQNVTLSCEQNLNHDAMYWYRQDPGQGLRLIYYSQIVNDFQKGDIAEGYSVSREKKESFPLTVTSAQKNPTAFYLCASSIGEPGSSPLHFGNGTRLTVT.

The sample holds many counts of this clonotype. V is TRBV30 and J is TRBJ2-3, with TRBD2 as a possible D gene (5 bases). Trimming took off 7 bases at V and 5 bases at J, with 25 bases between the two ends. CDR1 is GTSNPN and CDR2 is SVGIG in the germline V gene (reference sequence). CDR3 length equals 16 residues. This chain's CDR3 is CASSPPGSVPGDTQYF. Here the CDR3 DNA reads TGTGCCTCCTCCCCTCCGGGATCCGTTCCGGGAGATACGCAGTATTTT.

A few counts support this clonotype. This chain connects TRBV9 to TRBJ1-1; D not certain. This CDR3 is 13 amino acids long. Germline V gene sequence: CDR1 SGDLS, CDR2 YYNGEE. Trimming removed 4 bases at V and 4 bases at J, with 11 bases between. The CDR3 region has the DNA TGTGCCAGCAGCCCCGCCTTGGGCACTGAAGCTTTCTTT. Protein product: CASSPALGTEAFF.

This clonotype was observed at least ten times. The chain links TRBV2 to TRBJ2-1; 8 bases agree with TRBD2. J lost 9 bases, V lost 7 bases, and 23 bases had no gene match. CDR3 size: 18 residues. Germline lookup yields CDR1 SNHLY and CDR2 FYNNEI. CDR3 sequence reads: CASTPPRVSGINSGEQFF. The CDR3 DNA is TGTGCCAGCACCCCCCCGAGGGTTAGCGGGATCAATAGCGGTGAGCAGTTCTTC.

This clonotype has more than one count but fewer than ten. The chain carries TRBV15 and TRBJ2-7; D may match TRBD1 or TRBD2 (6 bases each). Trimming took off 4 bases at V and 6 bases at J, with 16 bases between the two ends. The CDR3 totals 14 residues. CDR1 is LNHNV and CDR2 is YYDKDF in the germline V gene (reference sequence). CDR3 protein: CATSTLWGAVEQYF. Here the CDR3 DNA reads TGTGCCACCAGCACCCTTTGGGGGGCTGTCGAGCAGTACTTC.

The chain combines TRBV28 with TRBJ1-2; a weak D match, TRBD1 (6 bases). There are 13 residues in the CDR3. Germline V CDR1 and CDR2: MDHEN, SYDVKM. Trimming left V 6 bases short and J 10 bases short, with 18 bases between. The CDR3 DNA reads TGTGCCAGCAGGAATGACAGGTCCCATTTCTACACCTTC. Translating gives CASRNDRSHFYTF.

This clonotype was detected ten times or more. The V gene is TRBV29-1, the J gene TRBJ2-1, with TRBD2 identical over 13 bases. Losses at the gene ends were 4 bases for V and 2 bases for J; bases not matched to a gene: 5. CDR3 length: 16 residues. The germline V gene encodes CDR1 SQVTM and CDR2 ANQGSEA. CDR3 nucleotide sequence: TGCAGCGTTGGGGGGACTAGCGGGACCCCCTACAATGAGCAGTTCTTC. Amino acid sequence: CSVGGTSGTPYNEQFF.

This clonotype was found many times. This chain links TRBV2 with TRBJ2-5; D ambiguous. V was cut by 5 bases and J by 3 bases, with 10 bases left in between. This CDR3 region has 13 residues. Looked up from germline, CDR1 is SNHLY and CDR2 is FYNNEI. The DNA of the CDR3 is TGTGCCAGCAGTCCCGAGGTGGAAGAGACCCAGTACTTC. Residues: CASSPEVEETQYF.

This chain joins TRBV12-3 or TRBV12-4 and TRBJ2-3; 11 nucleotides agree with TRBD2. V dropped 5 bases and J dropped 3; count of bases not matched to a gene: 10. The length of the CDR3 is 17 residues. This chain's CDR3 is CASSPETSGTRTDTQYF. The CDR3 nucleotides are TGTGCCAGCAGTCCCGAGACTAGCGGGACACGAACAGATACGCAGTATTTT.

As to this clonotype: A much larger clone sits a single nucleotide away, making a read error possible. This chain joins TRBV12-3 or TRBV12-4 and TRBJ2-7, with a tentative D call TRBD1 (7 bases). The CDR3 covers 15 residues. The CDR3 DNA reads TGTACCAGCAGCCAAGGAGCGGGTACAGGGGTCGAGCAGTACTTC. Translation: CTSSQGAGTGVEQYF.

In this sample, this clonotype turned up many times. This rearrangement joins TRBV2 to TRBJ1-5, with 10 bases matching TRBD1. Per germline, CDR1 SNHLY and CDR2 FYNNEI. V dropped 7 bases and J dropped 6; count of bases not matched to a gene: 3. This CDR3 is 13 amino acids long. The CDR3 DNA reads as TGTGCCAGCAACGGACAGGGGGGTCAGCCCCAGCATTTT. Encoded protein: CASNGQGGQPQHF.

This clonotype was seen repeatedly, ten times or more. V and J are TRBV9 and TRBJ1-4; no reliable D call. Trimming stripped 4 bases from V and 1 base from J, with 11 bases between. Germline V gene lookup returns CDR1 SGDLS and CDR2 YYNGEE. The CDR3 is made up of 15 amino acids. The CDR3 region is CASSPRGITNEKLFF. CDR3 sequence (DNA): TGTGCCAGCAGCCCTCGAGGGATAACTAATGAAAAACTGTTTTTT.

This clonotype was counted at least ten times. The V and J genes are TRBV11-3 and TRBJ2-2; D may be TRBD1 or TRBD2 (5 bases each). The CDR3 consists of 14 residues. Trimming removed 0 bases at V and 5 bases at J, with 7 bases between. The V gene's germline CDR1 is SGHNT and CDR2 YENEEA. The CDR3 DNA reads TGTGCCAGCAGCTTAGACAGGGAGACCGGGGAGCTGTTTTTT. This gives the protein CASSLDRETGELFF.

The chain's CDR3 is CASSLEEAGPSSTGELFF. As DNA, the CDR3 is TGTGCCAGCAGCTTAGAGGAAGCGGGTCCCTCGAGCACCGGGGAGCTGTTTTTT. The chain has TRBV11-2 and TRBJ2-2; D is possibly TRBD2 (6 bases). The CDR3 extends over 18 amino acids. V was trimmed by 0 bases and J by 4 bases, leaving 18 bases between them. Germline values: CDR1 SGHAT, CDR2 FQNNGV.

This chain uses TRBV2 with TRBJ1-4, with 7 bases aligning to TRBD1. The CDR3 sequence is 14 residues long. Germline V gives CDR1 SNHLY, CDR2 FYNNEI. With V trimmed by 8 bases and J by 7 bases, 10 bases remained unmatched. The CDR3: CASRGDSILEKLFF. In DNA form, the CDR3 reads TGTGCCAGCCGAGGGGACAGCATCCTTGAAAAACTGTTTTTT.

The sample holds a few counts of this clonotype. V usage is TRBV4-1 and J usage is TRBJ2-1; TRBD2 matches at 13 bases. Germline CDR1 and CDR2: MGHRA and YSYEKL. Trimming cost V 4 bases and J 9 bases; bases outside gene matches: 6. The CDR3 sequence is 15 residues long. The DNA for the CDR3 is TGCGCCAGCAGCCTGGGACTAGCGGGATTGGCTGAGCAGTTCTTC. Translation gives CASSLGLAGLAEQFF.